Listed below are T cell receptor beta chains from one sample, sequenced in a study of identical twins. TCRdb reanalysed the 5' RACE reads using MiXCR and keeps one entry per CDR3 protein. The sample includes under 350,000 distinct CDR3 sequences, more than 8% of them seen just once. The data also belong to a second study, concerning yellow fever vaccine responses in identical twins.

The specimen sequenced was CD8+ T cells sorted from blood. These TCRs come from a woman younger than 35 in good health. CDR3s include the opening cysteine and the closing phenylalanine or tryptophan. The D gene is left open where the match is weak. Some rows mark clone size as missing; the rest say once, few, many or name a class of expanded clone.

TRBJ2-5 few TRBV4-1 NA TGCGCCAGCAGCCAAGAAAGTCAAGAGACCCAGTACTTC CASSQESQETQYF
TRBJ2-1 many TRBV5-6 NA TGTGCCAGCAGCCCGGGAGCCTACAATGAGCAGTTCTTC CASSPGAYNEQFF
TRBJ2-5 NA TRBV2 NA TGTGCCAGCCTTGACCTGCAAGAGACCCAGTACTTC CASLDLQETQYF
TRBJ2-4 few TRBV27 NA TGTGCCAGCAGTTTGCAGGGGAACATTCAGTACTTC CASSLQGNIQYF
TRBJ2-1 few TRBV7-3 NA TGTGCCAGCAGCCTACTTCCGGCCGGCAATGAGCAGTTCTTC CASSLLPAGNEQFF
TRBJ2-6 few TRBV6-2/TRBV6-3 NA TGTGCCAGCAGTTACCCGATCAGTACCTCCGGGGGGGCCAACGTCCTGACTTTC CASSYPISTSGGANVLTF
TRBJ2-2 few TRBV28 NA TGTGCCAGCAGTTTAACATTCTCTGGGGAGCTGTTTTTT CASSLTFSGELFF
TRBJ2-1 NA TRBV15 NA TGTGCCACCAGCAGAGTGAGGGGAACCTACAATGAGCAGTTCTTC CATSRVRGTYNEQFF
TRBJ2-7 few TRBV7-8 NA TGTGCCAGCAGCCCAGAGGGGATTGGACTGTACGAGCAGTACTTC CASSPEGIGLYEQYF
TRBJ2-3 many TRBV12-3/TRBV12-4 TRBD2 TGTGCCATCTGGGGGACTAGCGGGTTTCGTCCTAGCACAGATACGCAGTATTTT CAIWGTSGFRPSTDTQYF
TRBJ1-1 many TRBV25-1 TRBD1 TGTGCCAGCACAGGGACAGTCCGGACTGAAGCTTTCTTT CASTGTVRTEAFF